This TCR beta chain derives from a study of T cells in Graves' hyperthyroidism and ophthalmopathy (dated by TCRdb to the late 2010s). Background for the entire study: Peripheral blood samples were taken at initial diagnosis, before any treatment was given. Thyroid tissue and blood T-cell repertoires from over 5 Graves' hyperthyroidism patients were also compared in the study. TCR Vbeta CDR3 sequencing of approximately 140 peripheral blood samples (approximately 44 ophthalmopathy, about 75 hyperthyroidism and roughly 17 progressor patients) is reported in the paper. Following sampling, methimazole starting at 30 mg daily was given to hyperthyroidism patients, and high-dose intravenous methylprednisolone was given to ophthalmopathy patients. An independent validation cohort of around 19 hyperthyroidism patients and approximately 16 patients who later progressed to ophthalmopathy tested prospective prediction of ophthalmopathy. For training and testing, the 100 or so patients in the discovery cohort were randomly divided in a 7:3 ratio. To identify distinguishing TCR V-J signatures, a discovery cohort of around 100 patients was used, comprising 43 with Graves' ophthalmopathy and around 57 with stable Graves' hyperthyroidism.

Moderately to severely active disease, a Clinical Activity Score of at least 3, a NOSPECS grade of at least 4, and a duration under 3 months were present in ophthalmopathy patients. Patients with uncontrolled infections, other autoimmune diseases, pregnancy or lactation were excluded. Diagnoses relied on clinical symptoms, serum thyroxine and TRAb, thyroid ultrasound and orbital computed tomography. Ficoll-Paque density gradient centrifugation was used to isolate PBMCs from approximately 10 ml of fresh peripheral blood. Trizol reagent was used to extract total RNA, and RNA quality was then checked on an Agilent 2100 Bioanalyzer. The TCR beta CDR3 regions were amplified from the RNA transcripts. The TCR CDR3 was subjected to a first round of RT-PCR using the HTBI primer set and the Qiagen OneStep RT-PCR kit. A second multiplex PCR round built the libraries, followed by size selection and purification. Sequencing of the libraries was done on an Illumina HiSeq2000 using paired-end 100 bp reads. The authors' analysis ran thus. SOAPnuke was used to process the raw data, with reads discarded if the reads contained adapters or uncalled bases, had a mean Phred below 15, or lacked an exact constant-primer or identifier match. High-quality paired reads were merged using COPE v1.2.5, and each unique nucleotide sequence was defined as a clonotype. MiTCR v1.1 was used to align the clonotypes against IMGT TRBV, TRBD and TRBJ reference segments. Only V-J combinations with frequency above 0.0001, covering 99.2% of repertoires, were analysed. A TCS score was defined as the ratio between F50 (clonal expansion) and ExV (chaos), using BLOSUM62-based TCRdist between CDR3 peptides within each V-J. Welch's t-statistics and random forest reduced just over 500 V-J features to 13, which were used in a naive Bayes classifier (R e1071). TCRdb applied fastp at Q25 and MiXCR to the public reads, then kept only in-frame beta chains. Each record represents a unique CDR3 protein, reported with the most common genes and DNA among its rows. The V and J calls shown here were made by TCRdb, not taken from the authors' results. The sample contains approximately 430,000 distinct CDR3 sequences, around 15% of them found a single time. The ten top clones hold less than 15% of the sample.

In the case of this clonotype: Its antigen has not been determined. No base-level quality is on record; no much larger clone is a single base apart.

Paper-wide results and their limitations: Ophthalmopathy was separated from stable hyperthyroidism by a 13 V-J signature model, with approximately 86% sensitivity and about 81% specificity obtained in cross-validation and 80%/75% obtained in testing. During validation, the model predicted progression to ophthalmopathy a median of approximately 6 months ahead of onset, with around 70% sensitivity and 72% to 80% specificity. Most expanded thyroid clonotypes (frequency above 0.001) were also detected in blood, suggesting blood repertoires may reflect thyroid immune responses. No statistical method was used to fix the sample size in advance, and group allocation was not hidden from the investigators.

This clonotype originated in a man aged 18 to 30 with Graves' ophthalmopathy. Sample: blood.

The CDR3 corresponds to CASSPSRARITEKNTEAFF. The nucleotides read TGTGCCAGCAGCCCCTCTAGGGCCAGAATAACCGAAAAGAACACTGAAGCTTTCTTT. Here the chain combines TRBV7-9 and TRBJ1-1; the D gene cannot be named for sure. A distance of 26 bases separates the germline ends of V and J, which lose 5 bases and 1 base respectively. The germline V gene (reference sequence) supplies CDR1 SEHNR and CDR2 FQNEAQ. Counted from cysteine to phenylalanine, this CDR3 has 19 amino acids. The DNA shown is the 57-base CDR3, in frame from base 1.